Here is one T cell receptor beta chain with its context. Germline lookup yields CDR1 MNHEY and CDR2 SMNVEV (reference sequence). V lost 6 bases and J 0 bases, leaving 8 bases between the germline ends. The CDR3 covers 13 residues. Sequenced by immunoSEQ multiplex PCR; TCRdb stores in-frame clones only, minus some. The data contain 70,000 or so clones, about nine tenths of them singletons. These data belong to a study of blood T cell repertoires in COVID-19. Whole-study context: The United States, Italy and Spain were the sources of the acute and convalescent COVID-19 samples. In each case, the material was cDNA or gDNA derived from T cells, B-cell-depleted T cells, or PBMCs.

The receptor was isolated from a woman older than 75 with active or convalescent COVID-19. The V and J genes are TRBV27 and TRBJ1-1; the D is unclear. The sample consisted of peripheral blood. CDR3 sequence (DNA): TGTGCCAGCAGATATAACATGAACACTGAAGCTTTCTTT. Residues: CASRYNMNTEAFF.